This T cell receptor beta chain was recovered during a study of T-cell reconstitution after alpha-beta-depleted transplantation in children. In this sample, this clonotype turned up a few times. What it binds is not known. The germline V gene has CDR1 SGHRS and CDR2 YFSETQ. With 0 bases removed from V and 2 bases from J, the gap between germline ends came to 9 bases. The CDR3 contains 15 residues. General study findings and limits: T cells produced anew were the main source of T-cell counts and diversity one year after transplant. As was reported, about two months after transplant, alpha-beta T cells came from several hundred expanded graft clones.

Preparation of the TCRbeta library used unique molecular identifiers. TCRdb analysed the PCR reads with MiXCR anew, one entry per CDR3 protein. The profile shows about 540,000 distinct CDR3 sequences, 25% to 30% of them singletons. The clonotype was recovered from a boy in the first two years of life with Wiskott-Aldrich syndrome, due to receive a stem cell transplant. This specimen consisted of PBMCs, obtained before TCRalphabeta/CD19-depleted stem cell transplant. The chain combines TRBV5-1 with TRBJ2-1; D not resolved. The CDR3 DNA reads TGCGCCAGCAGCTTGGAGTCCGGTGCCTACAATGAGCAGTTCTTC. Residues: CASSLESGAYNEQFF.